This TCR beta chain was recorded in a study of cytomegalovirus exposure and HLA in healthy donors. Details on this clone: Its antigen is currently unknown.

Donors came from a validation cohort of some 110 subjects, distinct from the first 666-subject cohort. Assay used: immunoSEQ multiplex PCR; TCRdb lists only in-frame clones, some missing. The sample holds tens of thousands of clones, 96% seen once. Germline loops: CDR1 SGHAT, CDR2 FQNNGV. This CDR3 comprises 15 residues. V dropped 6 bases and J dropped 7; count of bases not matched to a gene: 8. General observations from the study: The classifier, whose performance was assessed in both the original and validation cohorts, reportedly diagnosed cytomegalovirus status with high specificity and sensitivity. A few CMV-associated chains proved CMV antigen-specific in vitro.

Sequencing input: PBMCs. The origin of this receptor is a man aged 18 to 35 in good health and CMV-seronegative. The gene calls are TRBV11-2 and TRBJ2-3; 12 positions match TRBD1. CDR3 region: CASRYPGQGANTQYF. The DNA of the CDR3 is TGTGCCAGCAGATACCCGGGACAGGGGGCCAATACGCAGTATTTT.